The clone carrying this TCR beta chain was counted only a few times. PCR was performed a second time for roughly 7 to 12 cycles using a sample-barcoded 5' primer and a J-beta primer mix. The yield of each sample was at least 3 million CDR3-containing paired-end reads. TCRdb fed the 5' RACE reads into MiXCR, producing one record per CDR3 protein. This sample has about 680,000 distinct CDR3 sequences, with more than 40% found just once. These data are taken from a study of blood T cells in healthy people across ages. The CDR3 has 20 amino acids. Specimen: blood. This chain joins TRBV21-1 and TRBJ2-6; whether TRBD1, the table's D call, matches the DNA was not checked. TRBV21-1 is a pseudogene locus. The clonotype was recovered from a woman aged 55-70 years in good health. CDR3 nucleotides: TGTGCCAGCAGCAAAGCTAACGTGGGGCAGGGACAATGGGGGGCCAACGTCCTGACTTTC. It specifies CASSKANVGQGQWGANVLTF.